This T cell receptor (beta chain) is from a study of shared clonotypes between healthy human individuals. This clone was counted a single time. V lost 1 base and J lost 6, with 4 bases in between. Germline CDR1 is MNHNS and CDR2 is SASEGT. This CDR3 contains 12 residues. Here immunoSEQ multiplex PCR was the method, and the copy in TCRdb shows in-frame clones only, minus some. Of under 650,000 clones listed, 90% to 96% are singletons. This chain connects TRBV6-1 to TRBJ1-5; D is unresolved. Source material: naive CD4+ T cells sorted from blood. Sample subset: CD45RA+ positively selected. This TCR was recovered from a woman in her thirties in good health. This chain's CDR3 is CASSEGGQPQHF. The CDR3 coding sequence is TGTGCCAGCAGTGAAGGGGGTCAGCCCCAGCATTTT.